This TCR beta chain was identified during a study of shared clonotypes between healthy human individuals. The CDR3 loop spans 15 amino acids. Germline V gene sequence: CDR1 SGHTA, CDR2 FQGNSA. The V gene end was trimmed by 5 bases and the J gene end by 0 bases; junction bases not matched to a gene: 0. Genomic DNA belonging to each subset was distributed in equal measure over several immunoSEQ plates. Generated by immunoSEQ multiplex PCR, the TCRdb table keeps only in-frame clones and is missing some. The sample holds approximately 640,000 clones, 90% seen once. Broader study findings: Specimens sampled were limited to blood, with tissue repertoires likely differing.

About this clone itself: Its antigen remains unidentified.

The source is a man aged 18 to 29 in good health. Some clones in this sample may be carry-over from other donors' samples. The specimen was memory CD8+ T cells from PBMCs. Subset described: CD45RO+ cells pooled with CCR7-negative TemRA cells. The chain recombines TRBV7-2 with TRBJ2-6; 8 bases are a match to TRBD1. The CDR3 coding sequence is TGTGCCAGCAGCGACAGGGGCTCTGGGGCCAACGTCCTGACTTTC. Translating it yields CASSDRGSGANVLTF.